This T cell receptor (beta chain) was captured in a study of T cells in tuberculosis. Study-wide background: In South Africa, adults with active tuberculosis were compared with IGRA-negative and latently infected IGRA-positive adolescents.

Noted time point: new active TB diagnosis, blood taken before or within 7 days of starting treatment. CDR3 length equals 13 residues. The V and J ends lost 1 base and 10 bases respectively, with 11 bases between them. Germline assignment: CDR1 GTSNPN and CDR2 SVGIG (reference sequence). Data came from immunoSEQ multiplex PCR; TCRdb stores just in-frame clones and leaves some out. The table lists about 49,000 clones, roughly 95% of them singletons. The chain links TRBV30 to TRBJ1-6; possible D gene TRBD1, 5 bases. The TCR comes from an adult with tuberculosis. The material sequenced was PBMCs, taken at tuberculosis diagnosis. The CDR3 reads CAWSDNWGSPLHF. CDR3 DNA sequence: TGTGCCTGGAGTGATAATTGGGGCTCACCCCTCCACTTT.